This TCR beta chain was documented in a study of T cells in narcolepsy. Across the study: Enrolled donors included narcolepsy type 1 or type 2 patients and healthy controls. Notes on the study in general: Comparing one patient's CSF and blood CD4+ clonotypes highlighted HCRT- and TRIB2-specific autoreactive clonotypes.

As to this clone: Its antigen is still unknown.

This CDR3 region has 15 residues. Unmatched junction bases numbered 6, after V lost 3 bases and J lost 3 bases. Germline lookup yields CDR1 SGHRS and CDR2 YFSETQ. Clones were read by immunoSEQ multiplex PCR, and TCRdb kept only the in-frame ones, dropping some. The sample includes about 10,000 clones, more than 65% of them seen just once. V is TRBV5-1 and J is TRBJ1-2; 9 bases are shared with TRBD1. Sequencing used CD45RA- memory CD8+ T cells from PBMCs. This TCR derives from a human donor with narcolepsy. Here the CDR3 reads CASSSYRGPHYGYTF. The CDR3 region has the DNA TGCGCCAGCAGCTCATACAGGGGGCCCCACTATGGCTACACCTTC.